The 24 T cell receptor beta chains below were found in one sample sequenced in a study of blood T cell repertoires in COVID-19. Clones were sequenced by immunoSEQ multiplex PCR, and TCRdb holds only the in-frame ones, with some missing. The table records approximately 140,000 clones, more than 75% of them present only once. The specimen sequenced was peripheral blood. These receptors originate from a man in his sixties with active or convalescent COVID-19.

This clone was counted at least ten times. The chain is built from TRBV7-8 and TRBJ2-1; 10 nucleotides match TRBD2. V trimming: 7 bases; J trimming: 3 bases; junction bases outside the gene matches: 9. This CDR3 has 16 amino acids. CDR1 and CDR2 (germline): SGHVS, FQNEAQ. The CDR3: CASKRGLAGVYNEQFF. CDR3 DNA sequence: TGTGCCAGCAAAAGAGGGCTAGCGGGAGTCTACAATGAGCAGTTCTTC.

This clone was detected only a few times. The chain couples TRBV7-9 to TRBJ1-1, with D maybe TRBD1 (5 bases). The V gene lost 3 bases and the J gene lost 6 bases, with 17 bases spanning the gap. The CDR3 totals 15 residues. Germline assignment: CDR1 SEHNR and CDR2 FQNEAQ (reference sequence). CDR3 sequence: CASSFLRDYGAEAFF. In nucleotides, the CDR3 is TGTGCCAGCAGCTTTCTCAGGGACTACGGGGCTGAAGCTTTCTTT.

This clone has a single count. CDR3: CASKVTSGVYNEQFF. The CDR3 DNA reads as TGCGCCAGCAAGGTTACTAGCGGGGTTTACAATGAGCAGTTCTTC. The chain employs TRBV10-1 and TRBJ2-1; 10 bases are shared with TRBD2. This CDR3 spans 15 amino acids. J lost 4 bases, V lost 7 bases, and 7 bases had no gene match. CDR1 WNHNN and CDR2 SYGVQD come from the germline V gene (reference sequence).

J is TRBJ1-2 and V is TRBV28, with 10 positions matching TRBD1. The CDR3 length is 16 residues. Germline V gene lookup returns CDR1 MDHEN and CDR2 SYDVKM. Trimming at V came to 2 bases and at J to 5 bases, leaving 8 bases not matched to a gene. The CDR3 bases are TGTGCCAGCAGTTTACTACCCGGGACAGGGGTATATGGCTACACCTTC. Translation gives CASSLLPGTGVYGYTF.

This clone is a singleton in its sample. The CDR3 DNA is TGTGCCAGCAGTTACTCCGCCGCCCTCCGGGGGGATACGCAGTATTTT. Translated, it gives CASSYSAALRGDTQYF. The chain has TRBV6-5 and TRBJ2-3; perhaps TRBD2 as D (6 bases). Deletions cut 0 bases from V and 6 bases from J, with 16 bases between. The CDR3 contains 16 residues. The germline gives CDR1 MNHEY, CDR2 SVGAGI.

The rearrangement links TRBV19 to TRBJ2-3, with D perhaps TRBD2 (5 bases). The CDR3 is 13 residues long. Germline values: CDR1 LNHDA, CDR2 SQIVND (reference sequence). V was clipped by 7 bases and J by 0 bases, with 8 bases between them. CDR3 bases: TGTGCCAGTAATAGGAGGAGCACAGATACGCAGTATTTT. Protein product: CASNRRSTDTQYF.

This clone was found a few times. V is TRBV6-4 and J is TRBJ2-1, with no clear D. V shed 1 base and J shed 0 bases, with 10 bases lying between them. Per germline, CDR1 MRHNA and CDR2 SNTAGT. CDR3 size: 16 residues. The CDR3 coding sequence is TGTGCCAGCAGTGACTTCTCTCTTAGCTCCTACAATGAGCAGTTCTTC. Residues: CASSDFSLSSYNEQFF.

The genes are TRBV7-9 and TRBJ1-3; no clear D gene. This CDR3 contains 14 residues. V lost 6 bases and J lost 0, with 9 bases in between. Germline V gene lookup returns CDR1 SEHNR and CDR2 FQNEAQ (reference sequence). The CDR3 nucleotides are TGTGCCAGCAGGAACAGCCTCTCTGGAAACACCATATATTTT. It encodes CASRNSLSGNTIYF.

The chain carries TRBV24-1 and TRBJ2-7; no reliable D call. Germline loops: CDR1 KGHDR, CDR2 SFDVKD. The CDR3 has 14 amino acids. The germline V and J ends were trimmed by 1 base and 6 bases, with 12 bases remaining between them. DNA for the CDR3: TGTGCCACCAGTGATTTCGGAGAAGTGGCCGAGCAGTACTTC. Residues: CATSDFGEVAEQYF.

The V gene is TRBV5-1, the J gene TRBJ1-2; D is possibly TRBD1 (5 bases). V was trimmed by 2 bases and J by 3 bases, leaving 14 bases between them. This CDR3 has 15 residues. In germline, CDR1 is SGHRS, CDR2 YFSETQ. CDR3 region: CASSLTFLGDYGYTF. Written as DNA, the CDR3 is TGCGCCAGCAGCTTAACCTTCTTAGGGGACTATGGCTACACCTTC.

V gene TRBV27 combines with J gene TRBJ1-5; no clear D. The CDR3 has 17 amino acids. Trimming took off 0 bases at V and 1 base at J, with 13 bases between the two ends. Per germline, CDR1 MNHEY and CDR2 SMNVEV (reference sequence). CDR3 in amino acids: CASSLSIIGWSNQPQHF. For the CDR3, the DNA is TGTGCCAGCAGTTTATCGATAATCGGGTGGAGCAATCAGCCCCAGCATTTT.

This clone occurred once. The CDR3 DNA is TGTGCCAGCAGCCAAGAGTTTGGAGCCTACGAGCAGTACTTC. As protein: CASSQEFGAYEQYF. The chain couples TRBV14 to TRBJ2-7; D is unresolved. Between the trimmed V and J ends, which lost 0 bases and 2 bases, there was a span of 8 bases. Germline lookup yields CDR1 SGHDN and CDR2 FVKESK. This CDR3 region has 14 residues.

The gene calls are TRBV19 and TRBJ1-4; D is ambiguous. This CDR3 spans 16 amino acids. The germline gives CDR1 LNHDA, CDR2 SQIVND (reference sequence). V was cut by 8 bases and J by 0 bases, with 16 bases left in between. CDR3 nucleotides: TGTGCCAGTCTTAGGCGGCACCTTGCAACTAATGAAAAACTGTTTTTT. It yields the protein CASLRRHLATNEKLFF.

The V gene is TRBV4-2, the J gene TRBJ2-3; D gene ambiguous. The V end lost 0 bases, the J end lost 2 bases, and 9 bases lay between the germline ends. This CDR3 spans 15 amino acids. Germline lookup yields CDR1 LGHNA and CDR2 YNFKEQ. CDR3 sequence (DNA): TGTGCCAGCAGCCAAGAAGCGAAACTCACAGATACGCAGTATTTT. The encoded protein is CASSQEAKLTDTQYF.

The chain recombines TRBV9 with TRBJ1-1; D is uncertain. V lost 5 bases, J lost 5 bases, and 16 bases lay in between. Germline lookup yields CDR1 SGDLS and CDR2 YYNGEE. CDR3 length: 14 residues. CDR3 DNA sequence: TGTGCCAGCAGGACTGGCGGGCCGGGGACTGAAGCTTTCTTT. Translated: CASRTGGPGTEAFF.

The rearrangement joins TRBV19 to TRBJ2-2; TRBD1 matches 9 bases. This CDR3 is built from 17 residues. Trimming cost V 3 bases and J 7 bases; bases outside gene matches: 12. Germline V gene sequence: CDR1 LNHDA, CDR2 SQIVND (reference sequence). The CDR3 reads CASSIPGQGRENGELFF. In DNA form, the CDR3 reads TGTGCCAGTAGTATCCCGGGACAGGGAAGAGAGAACGGGGAGCTGTTTTTT.

The chain has TRBV28 and TRBJ1-2; 7 bases are a match to TRBD1. The trim removed 5 bases at V and 7 bases at J, leaving 7 bases unmatched. Germline V gene sequence: CDR1 MDHEN, CDR2 SYDVKM. This CDR3 spans 13 amino acids. The CDR3 loop is CASSLERGRGYTF. In nucleotides, the CDR3 is TGTGCCAGCAGTCTGGAAAGGGGGCGTGGCTACACCTTC.

The rearrangement links TRBV19 to TRBJ2-3; TRBD1 matches at 9 bases. V shed 0 bases, J shed 6 bases, and the junction held 7 bases outside the gene matches. Germline loops: CDR1 LNHDA, CDR2 SQIVND (reference sequence). CDR3 size: 16 residues. In DNA, the CDR3 is TGTGCCAGTAGTATAGATCGCGGACAGGGGTTGGATACGCAGTATTTT. Translating it yields CASSIDRGQGLDTQYF.

The chain is built from TRBV2 and TRBJ2-3, with TRBD1 matching over 10 bases. J lost 5 bases, V lost 6 bases, and 8 bases had no gene match. This CDR3 has 15 residues. Germline V gene sequence: CDR1 SNHLY, CDR2 FYNNEI. The CDR3 here is CASRKGQGEGDTQYF. As DNA, the CDR3 is TGTGCCAGCAGGAAAGGACAGGGGGAAGGAGATACGCAGTATTTT.

The rearrangement links TRBV12-3 or TRBV12-4 to TRBJ1-2, with 9 bases identical to TRBD1. V lost 6 bases, J lost 1 base, and 0 bases stayed unmatched. The CDR3 consists of 13 residues. The CDR3 sequence: CASRDRGNYGYTF. Here the CDR3 DNA reads TGTGCCAGCAGGGACAGGGGTAACTATGGCTACACCTTC.

The count of this clone is one. The DNA for the CDR3 is TGTGCCAGCATGCGACTAGCGGGCGGGGAGACCCAGTACTTC. Its protein product is CASMRLAGGETQYF. The V gene is TRBV2, the J gene TRBJ2-5; 10 bases line up with TRBD2. The CDR3 contains 14 residues. The junction had 7 bases not matched to a gene; V was cut back by 7 bases and J by 5 bases. The germline V gene has CDR1 SNHLY and CDR2 FYNNEI.

The chain employs TRBV5-3 and TRBJ2-7; 13 bases fit TRBD2. TRBV5-3 is classed as an ORF, of uncertain function. Germline trimming cut 4 bases from V and 5 bases from J; bases unmatched to any gene: 12. The CDR3 extends over 17 amino acids. The CDR3 DNA reads as TGTGCCAGAAGCCCCGGGGGACTAGCGGGAAAGAGGAACGAGCAGTACTTC. This gives the protein CARSPGGLAGKRNEQYF.

This chain joins TRBV5-4 and TRBJ1-6; 8 nucleotides line up with TRBD1. Unmatched junction bases numbered 6, after V lost 4 bases and J lost 9 bases. The CDR3 covers 14 residues. Germline V gives CDR1 SGHNT, CDR2 YYREEE (reference sequence). The CDR3 loop reads CASSQDRAGSPLHF. CDR3 bases: TGTGCCAGCAGCCAGGACAGGGCAGGTTCACCCCTCCACTTT.

The J gene is TRBJ2-2, the V gene TRBV5-1, with D perhaps TRBD1 (6 bases). CDR3 size: 15 residues. The V end was cut by 0 bases, the J end by 3 bases, with 9 bases between. Germline CDR1 is SGHRS and CDR2 is YFSETQ. This CDR3 is CASSLDRADTGELFF. CDR3 DNA sequence: TGCGCCAGCAGCTTGGACAGGGCGGACACCGGGGAGCTGTTTTTT. Filled out from reference TRBV5-1 and TRBJ2-2, the complete variable domain reads KAGVTQTPRYLIKTRGQQVTLSCSPISGHRSVSWYQQTPGQGLQFLFEYFSETQRNKGNFPGRFSGRQFSNSRSEMNVSTLELGDSALYLCASSLDRADTGELFFGEGSRLTVL.